This T cell receptor beta chain was recovered during a study of OX40 agonist ivuxolimab in advanced cancers. Study-wide context: Averaging 60 years in age, with a range of about 23 to 90, the cohort was around 85% male.

This CDR3 is built from 13 residues. The ends lost 6 bases at V and 7 bases at J; junction bases unmatched: 5. From germline, CDR1 is LNHDA and CDR2 SQIVND (reference sequence). Concerning this clone: What it recognizes is unknown.

Study-wide findings and caveats: There were, on average, more expanded clones in CD8+ T cells than in CD4+.

Patients were ineligible given autoimmune disease history or systemic immunosuppression. Using immunoSEQ multiplex PCR, the repertoire was profiled, and TCRdb retains in-frame clones only, with some absent. The sample lists roughly 75,000 clones; 70% to 90% were seen once. This TCR derives from an adult with an advanced solid tumor such as melanoma, head and neck, liver or kidney cancer. The material sequenced was CD4+ or CD8+ T cells sorted from blood, taken in a trial of the OX40 agonist ivuxolimab. The chain links TRBV19 to TRBJ2-3, with TRBD2 matching over 9 bases. CDR3 coding DNA: TGTGCCAGTAGAAGCGGGGGGTTGAATACGCAGTATTTT. Translating it yields CASRSGGLNTQYF.